Presented here are 21 T cell receptor beta chains from one specimen sequenced in a study of glioma-infiltrating T cells after dendritic cell vaccination. The table came from immunoSEQ multiplex PCR; TCRdb's copy has only in-frame clones and leaves some out. The top ten clones hold 15% to 17% of a sample with about 92,000 clones, 85% to 90% of them seen once. The input for sequencing was blood, taken before dendritic cell vaccination. The receptor source for this set is a human donor with glioblastoma.

This chain joins TRBV7-3 and TRBJ2-1; TRBD2 matches 9 bases. Germline lookup yields CDR1 SGHTA and CDR2 FQGTGA. V gave up 5 bases and J gave up 7 bases; unmatched junction bases: 9. The CDR3 covers 15 residues. CDR3 sequence: CASSPVAGALNEQFF. Here the CDR3 DNA reads TGTGCCAGCAGCCCCGTAGCGGGAGCACTGAATGAGCAGTTCTTC.

V is TRBV5-4 and J is TRBJ2-1; D not resolved. Per the germline V gene, CDR1 is SGHNT and CDR2 is YYREEE (reference sequence). The CDR3 runs 12 residues. Trimming cost V 0 bases and J 11 bases, with 9 bases left between them. CDR3 in DNA: TGTGCCAGCAGCTTGGAAACAGAACAGCAGTTCTTC. This gives the protein CASSLETEQQFF. The full variable domain, its missing parts supplied by reference TRBV5-4 and TRBJ2-1, is ETGVTQSPTHLIKTRGQQVTLRCSSQSGHNTVSWYQQALGQGPQFIFQYYREEENGRGNFPPRFSGLQFPNYSSELNVNALELDDSALYLCASSLETEQQFFGPGTRLTVL.

This clone was counted once. The chain joins TRBV5-1 to TRBJ2-1; TRBD2 matches at 7 bases. The ends lost 3 bases at V and 8 bases at J; junction bases unmatched: 2. This CDR3 region has 12 residues. Germline CDR1 reads SGHRS; CDR2 reads YFSETQ. CDR3 DNA: TGCGCCAGCAGCTGGGGGGGGTATGAGCAGTTCTTC. Residues: CASSWGGYEQFF.

The CDR3 coding sequence is TGTGCCAGCAGAGCCGGGACTAGCGGGGGGAACGAGCAGTACTTC. This gives the protein CASRAGTSGGNEQYF. The rearrangement joins TRBV2 to TRBJ2-7; 15 bases are shared with TRBD2. Germline-derived CDR1 and CDR2 are SNHLY and FYNNEI. The V segment lost 6 bases and the J segment 5 bases; nucleotides outside the gene matches: 5. The CDR3 extends over 15 amino acids.

The chain combines TRBV6-1 with TRBJ2-2; the match to TRBD2 covers 11 bases. Germline values: CDR1 MNHNS, CDR2 SASEGT. The trim removed 4 bases at V and 6 bases at J, leaving 4 bases unmatched. The CDR3 covers 15 residues. In DNA, the CDR3 is TGTGCCAGCAGTGTGACTAGCGGGGTGGCCGGGGAGCTGTTTTTT. This translates into CASSVTSGVAGELFF.

This chain connects TRBV4-2 to TRBJ2-1, with TRBD1 matching 10 bases. V shed 3 bases and J 6 bases; nucleotides not matched to a gene: 5. This CDR3 comprises 15 residues. Looked up from germline, CDR1 is LGHNA and CDR2 is YNFKEQ. CDR3 protein: CASSQGTGEINEQFF. The CDR3, as DNA: TGTGCCAGCAGCCAGGGGACAGGGGAAATCAATGAGCAGTTCTTC.

The rearrangement uses TRBV5-4 and TRBJ1-1; 11 positions agree with TRBD1. Trimming cost V 1 base and J 3 bases; bases outside gene matches: 5. The CDR3 has 16 residues. Germline V gives CDR1 SGHNT, CDR2 YYREEE (reference sequence). DNA of the CDR3: TGTGCCAGCAGCTTGCCCGGACAGGGGGCACACACTGAAGCTTTCTTT. Translating gives CASSLPGQGAHTEAFF.

This sequence joins TRBV5-6 and TRBJ2-2; D ambiguous. V dropped 0 bases and J dropped 1 base, with 7 bases sitting between them. This CDR3 has 15 amino acids. CDR1 is SGHDT, CDR2 YYEEEE, per germline. CDR3 amino acids: CASSLEYRNTGELFF. In DNA form, the CDR3 reads TGTGCCAGCAGCTTGGAATATCGGAACACCGGGGAGCTGTTTTTT.

The genes are TRBV5-4 and TRBJ2-2, with 8 nucleotides matching TRBD2. Germline values: CDR1 SGHNT, CDR2 YYREEE (reference sequence). V was pared by 4 bases and J by 7 bases, with 9 bases of the junction left unmatched. The CDR3 spans 15 residues. The DNA for the CDR3 is TGTGCCAGCAGCCCCGGGAGGGCCGCGAGCGGGGAGCTGTTTTTT. This translates into CASSPGRAASGELFF.

The chain recombines TRBV5-4 with TRBJ2-2; 7 bases are shared with TRBD2. The CDR3 is 17 residues long. Losses at the gene ends were 3 bases for V and 7 bases for J; bases not matched to a gene: 15. The germline V gene encodes CDR1 SGHNT and CDR2 YYREEE (reference sequence). The CDR3 spells CASSSEGGRLDIGELFF. DNA of the CDR3: TGTGCCAGCAGCTCGGAGGGAGGGCGGTTAGACATCGGGGAGCTGTTTTTT.

V usage is TRBV9 and J usage is TRBJ2-1, with 9 bases aligning to TRBD2. Per germline, CDR1 SGDLS and CDR2 YYNGEE. V shed 0 bases, J shed 5 bases, and the junction held 3 bases outside the gene matches. CDR3 length: 15 residues. The CDR3 is CASSVELAGNNEQFF. The DNA for the CDR3 is TGTGCCAGCAGCGTAGAGCTAGCGGGAAACAATGAGCAGTTCTTC.

This rearrangement joins TRBV14 to TRBJ1-1; TRBD1 agrees at 7 bases. Germline trimming cut 4 bases from V and 4 bases from J; bases unmatched to any gene: 9. Looked up from germline, CDR1 is SGHDN and CDR2 is FVKESK. The CDR3 has 15 amino acids. CDR3 coding DNA: TGTGCCAGCAGCCTGTTACAGGGGTCTGGCACTGAAGCTTTCTTT. Encoded protein: CASSLLQGSGTEAFF. Full variable domain (remainder filled in from reference TRBV14 and TRBJ1-1): EAGVTQFPSHSVIEKGQTVTLRCDPISGHDNLYWYRRVMGKEIKFLLHFVKESKQDESGMPNNRFLAERTGGTYSTLKVQPAELEDSGVYFCASSLLQGSGTEAFFGQGTRLTVV.

The rearrangement links TRBV19 to TRBJ2-6, with D possibly matching TRBD1 (5 bases). The CDR3 is 16 residues long. V was trimmed by 4 bases and J by 0 bases, leaving 10 bases between them. Per the germline V gene, CDR1 is LNHDA and CDR2 is SQIVND (reference sequence). The CDR3 spells CASSNRQHSGANVLTF. The CDR3 bases are TGTGCCAGTAGTAACCGACAGCACTCTGGGGCCAACGTCCTGACTTTC.

V is TRBV19 and J is TRBJ1-1, with 7 bases that match TRBD1. There are 13 residues in the CDR3. Germline assignment: CDR1 LNHDA and CDR2 SQIVND (reference sequence). With 7 bases clipped from V and 1 base from J, the junction kept 3 bases outside the gene matches. In DNA form, the CDR3 reads TGTGCCAGTACATGGACAGGGAACACTGAAGCTTTCTTT. Protein product: CASTWTGNTEAFF. The whole variable domain, remainder taken from reference TRBV19 and TRBJ1-1, is DGGITQSPKYLFRKEGQNVTLSCEQNLNHDAMYWYRQDPGQGLRLIYYSQIVNDFQKGDIAEGYSVSREKKESFPLTVTSAQKNPTAFYLCASTWTGNTEAFFGQGTRLTVV.

This rearrangement joins TRBV27 to TRBJ2-7, with 8 bases matching TRBD2. CDR3 length equals 16 residues. The germline CDR1 and CDR2 sequences are MNHEY and SMNVEV (reference sequence). Trimming removed 5 bases from V and 3 bases from J; junction bases left unmatched: 12. The CDR3 DNA follows: TGTGCCAGCAGTCGGGAGGGGGTGGACACGCACTACGAGCAGTACTTC. Translating gives CASSREGVDTHYEQYF.

The rearrangement links TRBV7-2 to TRBJ1-5, with 10 bases identical to TRBD1. The CDR3 sequence is 15 residues long. Germline CDR1 is SGHTA and CDR2 is FQGNSA. V shed 5 bases, J shed 6 bases, and the junction held 7 bases outside the gene matches. CDR3 in amino acids: CASSPVDRGGQPQHF. For the CDR3, the DNA is TGTGCCAGCAGCCCTGTGGACAGGGGGGGTCAGCCCCAGCATTTT.

This rearrangement joins TRBV7-3 to TRBJ2-1, with a tentative D call TRBD2 (6 bases). Trimming took 4 bases from V and 6 from J, leaving 16 bases between them. Germline CDR1 reads SGHTA; CDR2 reads FQGTGA. The CDR3 sequence is 15 residues long. Here the CDR3 DNA reads TGTGCCAGCAGCTCCCTTGGAGCGGGTTCCAATGAGCAGTTCTTC. It is translated as CASSSLGAGSNEQFF.

The chain employs TRBV5-1 and TRBJ2-3; maybe TRBD2 (6 bases). CDR1 and CDR2 from the germline V gene are SGHRS and YFSETQ. V was cut by 5 bases and J by 4 bases, with 14 bases left in between. The CDR3 spans 14 residues. The CDR3 sequence is CASSGSGVPDTQYF. CDR3 DNA sequence: TGCGCCAGCAGTGGATCGGGAGTTCCAGATACGCAGTATTTT.

The chain has TRBV28 and TRBJ1-2; the match to TRBD1 covers 8 bases. V was clipped by 6 bases and J by 5 bases; unmatched bases: 11. The germline V gene encodes CDR1 MDHEN and CDR2 SYDVKM. The CDR3 totals 15 residues. Here the CDR3 reads CASRVPTGGRYGYTF. The CDR3 DNA reads as TGTGCCAGCAGAGTTCCTACAGGGGGTAGATATGGCTACACCTTC.

This sequence joins TRBV29-1 and TRBJ2-5; 9 bases map to TRBD1. The CDR3 length is 14 residues. V trimming: 3 bases; J trimming: 4 bases; junction bases outside the gene matches: 6. Germline V lookup: CDR1 SQVTM, CDR2 ANQGSEA. CDR3 DNA: TGCAGCGTTGACTGGGACAGGGAAGGAGAGACCCAGTACTTC. Its translation is CSVDWDREGETQYF.

V usage is TRBV4-3 and J usage is TRBJ1-2; no clear D. Trimming removed 0 bases at V and 3 bases at J, with 14 bases between. CDR1 is LGHNA, CDR2 YSLEER, per germline. CDR3 length equals 16 residues. Here the CDR3 DNA reads TGCGCCAGCAGCCAAGAGTGGGCAGAGATCTACTATGGCTACACCTTC. Its translation is CASSQEWAEIYYGYTF.